This T cell receptor (beta chain) was sequenced in a study of PD-L1 blockade in urothelial cancer. Study in general: Blood analysis was done at 3 weeks (second dose) and 6 weeks after treatment began. General study points: Better survival was forecast by a pretreatment blood TCR clonality below the median.

The repertoire was sequenced with immunoSEQ multiplex PCR; TCRdb's copy has only in-frame clones and lacks some. Altogether 120,000 or so clones are present, around 86% being singletons, with the ten largest covering 2% to 3%. Trimming cost V 0 bases and J 0 bases, with 7 bases left between them. Germline V lookup: CDR1 SGHRS, CDR2 YFSETQ. The CDR3 sequence is 15 residues long. The time point: peripheral blood 6 weeks after treatment start. A word on this clone: What it binds is not known.

V is TRBV5-1 and J is TRBJ2-1; the D gene is possibly TRBD1 (5 bases). Sequenced material: PBMCs, taken around atezolizumab (anti-PD-L1) treatment. This clonotype was obtained from a middle-aged man with urothelial cancer. CDR3 bases: TGCGCCAGCAGCTTGGCAGGGAACTCCTACAATGAGCAGTTCTTC. It is translated as CASSLAGNSYNEQFF.